These 10 T cell receptor beta chains were sequenced from one sample in a study of cytomegalovirus exposure and HLA in healthy donors. The PCR made use of 60 Vbeta and 13 Jbeta primers. Libraries were prepared by immunoSEQ multiplex PCR; TCRdb keeps only in-frame clonotypes and omits some of them. The sample holds more than 150,000 clones, 70% to 80% seen once. What was sequenced was PBMCs. The receptors were sampled from a man younger than 30 in good health and CMV-seronegative.

The chain has TRBV5-1 and TRBJ2-1, with D hard to call. This CDR3 has 13 residues. Trimming took off 3 bases at V and 4 bases at J, with 8 bases between the two ends. Germline V gene data show CDR1 as SGHRS and CDR2 as YFSETQ. CDR3 region: CASSWNGYNEQFF. In DNA form, the CDR3 reads TGCGCCAGCAGCTGGAACGGGTACAATGAGCAGTTCTTC.

V is TRBV9 and J is TRBJ1-2; D not resolved. The CDR3 totals 15 residues. From germline, CDR1 is SGDLS and CDR2 YYNGEE. Trimming removed 0 bases at V and 8 bases at J, with 17 bases between. The chain's CDR3 is CASSVDFGRSVGYTF. In DNA, the CDR3 is TGTGCCAGCAGCGTAGATTTTGGCAGGTCAGTCGGCTACACCTTC.

This sequence joins TRBV6-1 and TRBJ2-4; 12 positions match TRBD2. J lost 6 bases, V lost 7 bases, and 7 bases had no gene match. The CDR3 is made up of 15 amino acids. CDR1 is MNHNS, CDR2 SASEGT, per germline. CDR3 bases: TGTGCCAGCAAAGGACTAGCGGGGCGGGGAAACATTCAGTACTTC. The encoded protein is CASKGLAGRGNIQYF.

This sequence joins TRBV6-4 and TRBJ2-1; 9 bases align to TRBD2. Germline assignment: CDR1 MRHNA and CDR2 SNTAGT. V lost 0 bases, J lost 9 bases, and 6 bases stayed unmatched. CDR3 length equals 15 residues. The CDR3 nucleotides are TGTGCCAGCAGTGACTCGGGCGGGGGGGCCGGTGAGCAGTTCTTC. Amino acids: CASSDSGGGAGEQFF.

The CDR3 nucleotides are TGCAGCGTTGAACGTCAGGTGGGTGAGCAGTTCTTC. It translates to CSVERQVGEQFF. The chain employs TRBV29-1 and TRBJ2-1; D not resolved. The CDR3 covers 12 residues. Trimming stripped 2 bases from V and 9 bases from J, with 11 bases between. Germline V gene lookup returns CDR1 SQVTM and CDR2 ANQGSEA.

This rearrangement joins TRBV25-1 to TRBJ2-7; D uncertain. Germline assignment: CDR1 MGHDK and CDR2 SYGVNS. V lost 4 bases, J lost 2 bases, and 12 bases lay in between. The CDR3 runs to 14 residues. The CDR3 loop reads CASSVGLPPYEQYF. CDR3 DNA: TGTGCCAGCAGTGTGGGCCTACCTCCCTACGAGCAGTACTTC.

This clone was found once. This chain connects TRBV7-6 to TRBJ1-6, with 9 bases matching TRBD1. This CDR3 has 15 residues. Germline V gene sequence: CDR1 SGHVS, CDR2 FNYEAQ. V trimming: 6 bases; J trimming: 7 bases; junction bases outside the gene matches: 7. CDR3 DNA sequence: TGTGCCAGCAGTGCCAGGGACAGGGTAAATTCACCCCTCCACTTT. This codes for CASSARDRVNSPLHF.

The V gene is TRBV5-6, the J gene TRBJ1-2; D is perhaps TRBD1 (6 bases). Germline assignment: CDR1 SGHDT and CDR2 YYEEEE. V lost 4 bases and J 3 bases, leaving 13 bases between the germline ends. This CDR3 contains 14 residues. The CDR3 here is CASSPRGAHYGYTF. CDR3 coding DNA: TGTGCCAGCAGCCCACGGGGGGCCCACTATGGCTACACCTTC.

CDR3 bases: TGTGCCAGCAGCTTATGGGCCCTCGACAGCTCTGAAGCTTTCTTT. Its translation: CASSLWALDSSEAFF. The V and J genes are TRBV7-9 and TRBJ1-1; perhaps TRBD1 as D (5 bases). This CDR3 is built from 15 residues. Germline CDR1 and CDR2: SEHNR and FQNEAQ (reference sequence). V was cut by 2 bases and J by 6 bases, with 16 bases left in between.

The V call is TRBV7-8, the J call TRBJ2-7; tentative D call: TRBD1 (5 bases). The length of the CDR3 is 12 residues. V was shortened by 5 bases and J by 5 bases, with 10 bases between the two germline ends. From germline, CDR1 is SGHVS and CDR2 FQNEAQ. In nucleotides, the CDR3 is TGTGCCAGCAGCCGAGAACAGGACGAGCAGTACTTC. Its protein is CASSREQDEQYF.